These T cell receptor beta chains were read from a single sample in a study of blood T cell repertoires in COVID-19. Profiled with immunoSEQ multiplex PCR; TCRdb holds only in-frame clones, not every one. The table lists roughly 40,000 clones, about 86% of them singletons. The sample was peripheral blood. The receptors originated from a man in his forties or fifties in a cohort sampled during active COVID-19. The conserved cysteine and the conserved F or W are not part of the CDR3 here.

v_gene: TRBV25-1; j_gene: TRBJ2-1; CDR3aa: ASSVPGGHNEQF
v_gene: TRBV5-6; j_gene: TRBJ2-7; CDR3aa: ASSGDYEQY
v_gene: TRBV18; j_gene: TRBJ2-3; CDR3aa: ASSTGTEKQTDTQY
v_gene: TRBV20-1; j_gene: TRBJ2-7; CDR3aa: SASSGTKPYEQY
v_gene: TRBV20-1; j_gene: TRBJ2-3; CDR3aa: SASPIPGQGNTDTQY
v_gene: TRBV19; j_gene: TRBJ1-6; CDR3aa: ASSPTGGGSSPLH
v_gene: TRBV7-8; j_gene: TRBJ1-5; CDR3aa: ASSPELGDSNQPQH
v_gene: TRBV6-5; j_gene: TRBJ2-3; CDR3aa: ASRISGTDTQY
v_gene: TRBV2; j_gene: TRBJ2-7; CDR3aa: ASSVRQGADEQY
v_gene: TRBV5-6; j_gene: TRBJ2-2; CDR3aa: ASSLRTGLTGELF
v_gene: TRBV6-2/TRBV6-3; j_gene: TRBJ2-4; CDR3aa: ASSYRASGGLKNIQY
v_gene: TRBV30; j_gene: TRBJ2-5; CDR3aa: AWRMGAQETQY
v_gene: TRBV5-5; j_gene: TRBJ1-2; CDR3aa: ASSGGDRTYYGYT
v_gene: TRBV14; j_gene: TRBJ1-1; CDR3aa: ASSQVMNTEAF
v_gene: TRBV15; j_gene: TRBJ1-6; CDR3aa: ATSRDRSSANSPLH
v_gene: TRBV7-8; j_gene: TRBJ1-1; CDR3aa: ASSLRPPDRAFGAF
v_gene: TRBV7-9; j_gene: TRBJ1-2; CDR3aa: ASSLRGTGGGGYT
v_gene: TRBV6-5; j_gene: TRBJ2-2; CDR3aa: ASSEGYGAGELF
v_gene: TRBV3-1/TRBV3-2; j_gene: TRBJ2-2; CDR3aa: ASSQDAGAPGELF
v_gene: TRBV4-1; j_gene: TRBJ1-5; CDR3aa: ASSQGLDSNQPQH
v_gene: TRBV7-9; j_gene: TRBJ2-7; CDR3aa: ASSLGTVPYEQY
v_gene: TRBV5-1; j_gene: TRBJ2-2; CDR3aa: ASSLTSGGFTGELF
v_gene: TRBV6-2/TRBV6-3; j_gene: TRBJ2-1; CDR3aa: ASSYLESNEQF
v_gene: TRBV30; j_gene: TRBJ2-5; CDR3aa: AWSDPRQDQETQY
v_gene: TRBV19; j_gene: TRBJ2-2; CDR3aa: ASSILAADYTGELF
v_gene: TRBV7-6; j_gene: TRBJ2-5; CDR3aa: ASSLGGRVQETQY
v_gene: TRBV4-1; j_gene: TRBJ1-6; CDR3aa: ASSQGDREFNSPLH
v_gene: TRBV11-2; j_gene: TRBJ1-3; CDR3aa: ASSSGENTIY